These 6 T cell receptor beta chains were all obtained from the same sample, sequenced in a study of post-analysis software for immune sequencing data. Overall study findings and caveats: Comparison of patients with controls showed five TRBV segments more frequent in patients, TRBV5-6, TRBV5-1 and TRBV20-1 among them.

Their antigen targets remain unknown. Tagging with unique molecular identifiers was a feature of the TCR beta cDNA libraries. MiXCR, run by TCRdb on the PCR reads, gives a single entry per CDR3 protein. Among about 260,000 distinct CDR3 sequences listed, 36% were seen once. Specimen: blood. Source of these receptors: a girl between 5 and 17 years old with multiple sclerosis.

This clonotype came up a few times. V gene TRBV5-4 combines with J gene TRBJ1-1; no reliable D call. Germline V lookup: CDR1 SGHNT, CDR2 YYREEE (reference sequence). The CDR3 spans 13 residues. V lost 4 bases to trimming and J lost 1 base, with 8 bases between them. This CDR3 reads CASSAEENTEAFF. The CDR3 DNA follows: TGTGCCAGCAGCGCTGAGGAGAACACTGAAGCTTTCTTT.

This clonotype was counted at least ten times. The chain uses TRBV4-1 and TRBJ2-3; D gene uncertain. Trimming removed 4 bases from V and 4 bases from J, with 21 bases in between. Germline V CDR1 and CDR2: MGHRA, YSYEKL. This CDR3 has 17 residues. The CDR3 region is CASSPSDRGREADTQYF. The CDR3 coding sequence is TGCGCCAGCAGCCCCTCCGATCGTGGACGCGAGGCAGATACGCAGTATTTT.

To note about this clonotype: Being one base from a much bigger clone, this may be a read error. This CDR3 is CASTLLGHNEQFF. CDR3 nucleotides: TGTGCCAGCACTTTACTCGGGCACAATGAGCAGTTCTTC. The chain is built from TRBV6-6 and TRBJ2-1; D call uncertain. Germline V gene data show CDR1 as MNHNY and CDR2 as SVGAGI (reference sequence). This CDR3 region has 13 residues. Trimming left V 7 bases short and J 5 bases short, with 12 bases between.

V and J are TRBV6-5 and TRBJ2-7; 9 bases match TRBD1. Germline V lookup: CDR1 MNHEY, CDR2 SVGAGI. The CDR3 is 13 amino acids. The trim removed 5 bases at V and 4 bases at J, leaving 3 bases unmatched. The CDR3 spells CASSRGQGYEQYV. As DNA, the CDR3 is TGTGCCAGCAGTAGGGGACAGGGTTACGAGCAGTACGTC.

About this clonotype: A much larger clone lies one base from this, so it may be a read error. The gene calls are TRBV3-1 and TRBJ2-5; TRBD2 aligns across 7 bases. The trim removed 3 bases at V and 11 bases at J, leaving 18 bases unmatched. This CDR3 has 16 residues. Germline V lookup: CDR1 LGHDT, CDR2 YNNKEL (reference sequence). CDR3 DNA sequence: TGTGCCAGCAGCCAGGACGCCGGGACTACTTTTCATGAGCAGTACTTC. It translates to CASSQDAGTTFHEQYF.

This clonotype occurred many times. V usage is TRBV3-1 and J usage is TRBJ2-3; D unclear. The CDR3 has 14 residues. Between the trimmed V and J ends, which lost 4 bases and 0 bases, there was a span of 8 bases. CDR1 LGHDT and CDR2 YNNKEL come from the germline V gene (reference sequence). The CDR3 DNA reads as TGTGCCAGCAGCCCGGCTGCGAGCACAGATACGCAGTATTTT. It codes for CASSPAASTDTQYF.